The entry that follows covers one TCR beta chain sequence. Its cognate antigen has yet to be identified. No base qualities exist here, and no much larger clone lies one base off it. This sample stems from a study of cytomegalovirus exposure and HLA in healthy donors (TCRdb year 2017). About the full investigation: According to an earlier analysis of a few hundred of the donors, 150 million to 200 million T cells yielded roughly 110 million unique TCR beta sequences and around 280 Gb of sequence data. Approximately 300 gigabases of sequencing data and tens of millions of unique TCR sequences made up an early release that covered approximately 620 HLA-typed donors. Of the roughly 400 genotyped donors, roughly 76% were placed in the genetic ancestry cluster associated with self-reported Caucasian donors. The study was designed to test whether signatures of past pathogen exposure could be identified by cataloging public T cell receptors. The study used immunosequencing to profile the T cell repertoires of hundreds of subjects and linked those repertoires to cytomegalovirus serostatus. Along with the roughly 670-subject first cohort, a separate validation cohort of over a hundred different subjects was used. To predict cytomegalovirus infection status, the study brought together high-throughput TCR immunosequencing, statistical association of individual TCRs with disease status, and machine learning. To study patterns of TCR occurrence, a later analysis re-analyzed previously published TCR beta repertoires from hundreds of donors and added high-resolution HLA genotyping. The later analysis used no new phenotypic data to find candidate immune exposures, relying instead on TCR beta sequences and their occurrence across donors. To decide whether each TCR beta V gene segment behaved as functional or pseudogenic, an earlier analysis of some 600 of the donors relied on high-throughput TCR beta sequencing. Donor age, sex, ethnicity and CMV serostatus were compiled together with the repertoire data. A later genetic analysis used genome-wide SNP genotypes for about three fifths of the 666 donors, treating that subset as a discovery cohort. All discovery cohort repertoires had been generated on a single sequencing platform. HLA typing covered class I and class II loci at four-digit resolution. The number of donors typed differed by locus, with about 629-640 for A, B, C, DRB1 and DQB1, roughly 520 for DQA1, 606 for DPA1, and some 440 for DPB1. Several DR-DQ haplotypes were handled as single units for association and clustering because linkage in the cohort was strong. On average, roughly 240,000 unique TCR beta nucleotide sequences were sequenced per donor among fewer than 500 genotyped donors of the cohort, with roughly a sixth of those sequences being non-productive. What the study reported, not specific to this receptor: Compared with equally common non-associated chains, HLA-associated TCR beta chains in a later analysis were more clonally expanded and had lower generation probabilities. It was suggested by the authors that the approach could potentially be generalized to other disease states and immunological phenotypes. An earlier analysis of several hundred of the donors showed that most TCR beta V segments appeared in productive rearrangements either about 90% or about 30% of the time, which broadly matched IMGT annotations. The classifier was reported to diagnose cytomegalovirus status with high specificity and sensitivity in both the original and validation cohorts. Because HLA typing was missing for some donors at each locus, association tests included only the typed subset. Correlated functional status among segregating V segments might be attributable to linkage disequilibrium, but an unknown experimental factor could not be ruled out. Some IMGT-functional V segments, including TRBV6-2 and TRBV6-3, could not be distinguished by the 87-base-pair reads and were therefore excluded. Assigning TCR associations to individual alleles was difficult when HLA alleles, especially DR and DQ, strongly co-occurred. At a false discovery rate of 0.05, a later analysis linked 15,000 to 20,000 TCR beta sequences to specific HLA alleles. Most TCR sequences were observed very rarely across donors, whereas some public TCRs were present in many individuals. A later analysis found that TCR association rates varied across HLA loci, with DRB1 alleles showing the most associated TCRs and HLA-C alleles the fewest. Because counts were too low, roughly 16 rarely observed V segments, including chromosome 9 orphons, were left out of the earlier analysis of about 620 of the donors. A cluster of highly shared sequence variants was judged likely to be a technical artifact of the sequencing pipeline. A later analysis reported that several top co-occurrence clusters appeared linked to parvovirus B19, influenza, CMV and Epstein-Barr virus. The study gave a list of some 150 TCR beta chains associated with cytomegalovirus. This cohort had only TCR beta chains sequenced, and the lack of alpha or paired-chain data limited which features could be detected. An association between a missense DCLRE1C variant and V-gene and J-gene trimming of TCR beta chains was found in a later genetic analysis and replicated in an independent cohort. Three of the identified cytomegalovirus-associated TCR beta chains were confirmed in vitro to be specific for cytomegalovirus antigens. In a later genetic analysis, fewer N-insertions in productive TCRs were reported among donors in an Asian-associated ancestry cluster than the roughly 640-donor mean. A further reported finding was that TCR beta sequences accurately predicted the HLA-A and HLA-B alleles for most subjects in the first cohort. Roughly uniform sequencing depth across donors was assumed in presence/absence analyses, although this assumption may not hold. According to a later analysis, most CMV-associated TCR beta chains appeared to be HLA-restricted, and the HLA associations seemed to be driven largely by CMV exposure. For the cohort, immune exposure information was limited to CMV serostatus.

The library was produced with the immunoSEQ multiplex PCR assay. A mixture of 60 forward primers for TCR Vbeta segments and 13 reverse primers for TCR Jbeta segments was used in the multiplex PCR. A multiplex PCR assay on genomic DNA amplified the CDR3 region of rearranged TCR beta genes. The amplified TCR beta libraries were sequenced on the Illumina HiSeq System as 87-base-pair reads. As for how the authors treated the data: A later analysis counted approximately 84 million unique TCR beta chains across the 650 to 700 repertoires, and some 12 million of these chains were shared by at least two donors. Raw reads were error-corrected and collapsed into unique sequences by a nearest-neighbor algorithm in which closely related sequences were merged to remove PCR and sequencing errors. Alignment of CDR3 sequences to IMGT reference sequences was used to assign V, D and J gene segments. Each retained sequence needed at least a six-nucleotide match to both a V gene segment and a J gene segment. A rearrangement counted as productive if the CDR3 had no stop codons and remained in frame with V and J, and every other rearrangement counted as non-productive. Following IMGT convention, CDR3 was defined as the stretch from the second conserved V-encoded cysteine up to the conserved J-encoded phenylalanine. In an earlier analysis of around 640 of the donors, sequences lacking an unambiguous match to a single V gene segment were excluded. In an earlier analysis of approximately 590 of the donors, a V segment was called functional when productive rearrangements were above 56.7%, and segregating when the standard deviation between donors exceeded 5%. A statistical classification framework was developed to diagnose cytomegalovirus status using the catalog of TCR beta chain sequences. A later analysis assigned V and J genes by comparing TCR nucleotide sequences with IMGT/GENE-DB human TR gene sequences. A later analysis assigned CDR3 sequences and most-parsimonious VDJ recombination scenarios with the TCRdist pipeline. A later analysis defined each TCR beta chain by its CDR3 amino acid sequence plus V-gene family, and excluded reads lacking a unique V-gene family. To address suspected cross-contamination and a sequencing artifact, a later analysis removed some 620 highly shared, low-generation-probability nucleotide sequences. In a later analysis, a clonal expansion index for each public chain was calculated from normalized within-repertoire ranks of inferred template counts. Generation probabilities in a later analysis came from a VDJ recombination model fitted to out-of-frame rearrangements, and those results were checked against IGoR. In a later analysis, TCR-TCR, TCR-HLA and TCR-CMV co-occurrence was scored with hypergeometric tests, and a repertoire-size bias correction was applied to TCR pairs. A later analysis estimated false discovery rates by permuting HLA or CMV assignments 20 times. In a later analysis, co-occurring TCRs were grouped with DBSCAN, and TCRdist sequence similarity was added when clustering was performed within HLA-allele-positive subsets. For co-occurrence clustering, repertoires with fewer than 30,000 or more than 120,000 public chains were excluded, along with five repertoires with anomalous nucleotide sharing. In its TCRdb copy, this immuneACCESS table keeps in-frame sequences only and misses some clones. Where compared with another copy, unresolved V genes explain less than half of these, and the others have no known cause. That table furnishes V, J and clone size, whereas the DNA furnished D and trimming. Present in this sample are hundreds of thousands of clones, approximately 84% of which were seen just once. The ten largest account for 0.24% of the sample.

The cohort comprised approximately 700 healthy bone marrow donors. At the time of sampling, every cohort member was nominally healthy, though immune exposures that went unrecorded were likely present. The donor tested CMV seronegative and was one of the 352 seronegative cohort members. Every donor gave a peripheral blood sample, and the peripheral blood mononuclear cells from that sample were used for TCR beta sequencing. Genomic DNA was extracted from the blood cell samples with the Qiagen DNeasy Blood Extraction Kit. The CDR3 holds 13 amino acids from the cysteine to the phenylalanine. Only CDR3 DNA is held: 39 bases, read in frame from base 1. V and J are trimmed by 6 bases and 9 bases, and the gene matches miss 6 bases of the junction. The CDR1 and CDR2 encoded by the germline V gene (reference sequence) are LNHDA and SQIVND.

The source is a girl aged 2-10 years in good health and CMV-seronegative. Recombination linked TRBV19 to TRBJ2-2, and 8 bases in between align with TRBD1. The sample taken for sequencing was PBMCs. The DNA reads TGTGCCAGTAGGGACAGGGTATACAGGGAGCTGTTTTTT. Its protein is CASRDRVYRELFF.